The 11 T cell receptor beta chains presented below share a single source sample, sequenced in a study of shared clonotypes between healthy human individuals. Measured with immunoSEQ multiplex PCR; TCRdb has only the in-frame clones, and not every one. This sample has hundreds of thousands of clones, with about 92% found just once. Naive-designated CD8 cells lacked CD45RO, were positively enriched for CCR7, and omitted terminally differentiated effector memory CD45RA+ cells. Sequencing was carried out using naive CD8+ T cells sorted from blood. Receptor source: a man aged 25 to 40 in good health.

CDR3 sequence: CASSLWATNTEAFF. CDR3 DNA sequence: TGTGCCAGTAGTCTCTGGGCCACGAACACTGAAGCTTTCTTT. The chain uses TRBV19 and TRBJ1-1; D not resolved. This CDR3 is 14 amino acids long. V was cut by 5 bases and J by 1 base, with 11 bases left in between. Germline V gives CDR1 LNHDA, CDR2 SQIVND (reference sequence).

This chain connects TRBV9 to TRBJ1-3, with D uncertain. The length of the CDR3 is 14 residues. The germline V gene encodes CDR1 SGDLS and CDR2 YYNGEE. The V and J ends lost 0 bases and 8 bases respectively, with 12 bases between them. The CDR3: CASSVEGRKDTIYF. In nucleotides, the CDR3 is TGTGCCAGCAGCGTAGAAGGGAGGAAGGACACCATATATTTT.

The rearrangement joins TRBV7-9 to TRBJ2-7; D remains ambiguous. Germline V gene sequence: CDR1 SEHNR, CDR2 FQNEAQ (reference sequence). The ends were cut back, 2 bases at V and 2 bases at J, with 10 bases in the middle. CDR3 length: 14 amino acids. This CDR3 reads CASSLSSYPYEQYF. The CDR3 DNA follows: TGTGCCAGCAGCTTATCCAGTTATCCCTACGAGCAGTACTTC.

The chain is built from TRBV7-9 and TRBJ1-5; 8 bases match TRBD1. Germline loops: CDR1 SEHNR, CDR2 FQNEAQ (reference sequence). The CDR3 spans 16 residues. Trimming took 4 bases from V and 5 from J; bases not matched to a gene: 10. The CDR3 loop reads CASSSRTGTGDQPQHF. CDR3 nucleotide sequence: TGTGCCAGCAGCTCCAGGACAGGGACTGGCGATCAGCCCCAGCATTTT.

The chain links TRBV4-1 to TRBJ2-5; a weak D match, TRBD1 (6 bases). Germline loops: CDR1 MGHRA, CDR2 YSYEKL. V lost 5 bases, J lost 2 bases, and 15 bases lay in between. The CDR3 runs 15 residues. CDR3 nucleotide sequence: TGCGCCAGCAGCTCCCGACAGGAACCTCAAGAGACCCAGTACTTC. It codes for CASSSRQEPQETQYF.

V usage is TRBV27 and J usage is TRBJ2-3; 7 nucleotides agree with TRBD2. The CDR3 has 15 residues. The germline V gene encodes CDR1 MNHEY and CDR2 SMNVEV (reference sequence). The trim removed 9 bases at V and 0 bases at J, leaving 9 bases unmatched. This CDR3 reads CASWELATSTDTQYF. The CDR3, as DNA: TGTGCCAGTTGGGAACTAGCGACCAGCACAGATACGCAGTATTTT.

This clone was seen only once. The chain recombines TRBV27 with TRBJ2-1, with TRBD1 matching over 12 bases. The CDR3 has 15 residues. J was trimmed by 7 bases and V by 6 bases; bases with no gene match: 7. Germline loops: CDR1 MNHEY, CDR2 SMNVEV (reference sequence). The CDR3, as DNA: TGTGCCAGCAGGGGGGACAGGGGGCTATCAAATGAGCAGTTCTTC. Protein sequence: CASRGDRGLSNEQFF.

The chain links TRBV6-6 to TRBJ2-7, with 9 bases aligning to TRBD1. This CDR3 has 15 residues. Trimming at V came to 0 bases and at J to 3 bases, leaving 3 bases not matched to a gene. Germline V CDR1 and CDR2: MNHNY, SVGAGI (reference sequence). CDR3 loop: CASSYSDRGIYEQYF. Written as DNA, the CDR3 is TGTGCCAGCAGTTACTCCGACAGGGGGATCTACGAGCAGTACTTC.

The sample holds one count of this clone. V is TRBV11-2 and J is TRBJ2-3; D uncertain. This CDR3 spans 18 amino acids. CDR1 SGHAT and CDR2 FQNNGV come from the germline V gene. Trimming left V 1 base short and J 2 bases short, with 19 bases between. CDR3 region: CASSLGLYGNRDTDTQYF. The CDR3 region has the DNA TGTGCCAGCAGCTTAGGGTTGTATGGAAACAGAGACACAGATACGCAGTATTTT.

This clone has just one count. This chain joins TRBV27 and TRBJ2-7; possible D gene TRBD1, 6 bases. The CDR3 runs to 15 residues. CDR1 is MNHEY, CDR2 SMNVEV, per germline (reference sequence). The ends were cut back, 6 bases at V and 5 bases at J, with 20 bases in the middle. CDR3 residues: CASRPQLDSLHEQYF. The CDR3 nucleotides read TGTGCCAGCAGGCCTCAGTTGGACAGTTTACACGAGCAGTACTTC.

This sequence joins TRBV29-1 and TRBJ2-1, with D maybe TRBD2 (7 bases). The V and J ends lost 3 bases and 7 bases respectively, with 16 bases between them. There are 14 residues in the CDR3. Germline-derived CDR1 and CDR2 are SQVTM and ANQGSEA. CDR3 in amino acids: CSVEGGARSNEQFF. The DNA for the CDR3 is TGCAGCGTTGAGGGGGGGGCTAGAAGTAATGAGCAGTTCTTC.